This entry features one T cell receptor (beta chain) sequence. Its matching antigen is unknown. Sequenced by immunoSEQ multiplex PCR; TCRdb stores in-frame clones only, minus some. The sample contains some 60,000 clones, roughly 80% of which appear only once. Germline CDR1 and CDR2: LNHDA and SQIVND (reference sequence). V was clipped by 6 bases and J by 8 bases; unmatched bases: 8. The CDR3 runs 14 residues. The sample originates from a study of T cell responses to AZD1222 COVID-19 vaccine. The study's findings and limits: Donors were chiefly white British, with a greater number of females, and clonal diversity was perhaps underestimated. Along spike, vaccine-associated CD4 TCRs were found throughout, with dominance at 160-218 and 743-854. Targeting of unmutated variant regions was reportedly seen in nearly half of spike-specific TCRs. Baseline antibody screening turned up just a handful of seropositive AZD1222 recipients.

This receptor was taken from an adult who received the AZD1222 COVID-19 vaccine. This chain uses TRBV19 with TRBJ1-2; TRBD1 matches at 11 bases. This material consisted of peripheral blood, taken 28 days after the second AZD1222 dose. The CDR3 DNA follows: TGTGCCAGTAGCCCGGACAGGGGGCGAGCGGGCTACACCTTC. This gives the protein CASSPDRGRAGYTF.